This T cell receptor (beta chain) was recovered during a study of blood T cell repertoires in COVID-19. The overall study: Nucleic acid was either cDNA or gDNA, and it came from T cells, B-cell-depleted T cells, or PBMCs.

Authors' data handling: Reference gene primer amplification yielded estimated nucleated cell counts. TCRdb's table, derived via immunoSEQ multiplex PCR, lists solely in-frame clones and lacks some. That table gives V, J and clone size, and the DNA gave D and trimming. The sample contains 45,000 to 65,000 clones, roughly 81% of which appear only once. V shed 0 bases and J shed 0 bases, with 12 bases lying between them. The CDR3 runs 16 residues. Germline assignment: CDR1 SGHNT and CDR2 YYREEE (reference sequence). The rearrangement joins TRBV5-4 to TRBJ1-1; D possibly corresponds to TRBD1 (6 bases). Specimen: peripheral blood. The receptor was isolated from a woman aged 60-75 years with acute or convalescent COVID-19. DNA for the CDR3: TGTGCCAGCAGCTTGGGAGGGGGGGTGATGAACACTGAAGCTTTCTTT. It yields the protein CASSLGGGVMNTEAFF.